The text below deals with one TCR beta chain. Its specificity is unknown. These data come from a study of cytomegalovirus exposure and HLA in healthy donors. Study-wide background: Drawn from HLA-typed donors, some 80 million unique TCRs were held in an early data release. Whole-study results and caveats: In a later analysis, CMV-associated beta chains were mostly HLA-associated, it appeared.

In germline, CDR1 is SQVTM, CDR2 ANQGSEA. The CDR3 covers 13 residues. With 4 bases removed from V and 0 bases from J, the gap between germline ends came to 9 bases. The primer mix had 60 Vbeta and 13 Jbeta primers. Profiled with immunoSEQ multiplex PCR; TCRdb holds only in-frame clones, not every one. The sample lists about 170,000 clones, approximately 80% occurring once. This sequence was found in a boy between 2 and 10 years old in good health and CMV-seronegative. The sample was PBMCs. The V gene is TRBV29-1, the J gene TRBJ1-1; D ambiguous. In nucleotides, the CDR3 is TGCAGCGTTGGTAGCTTTATGAACACTGAAGCTTTCTTT. It codes for CSVGSFMNTEAFF.